Listed below are T cell receptor beta chains from one sample, sequenced in a study of blood T cell repertoires in COVID-19. Measured with immunoSEQ multiplex PCR; TCRdb has only the in-frame clones, and not every one. The table shows fewer than 500,000 clones, with 87% occurring only once. The sequencing input was PBMCs or T cells enriched from blood (not recorded which). The receptors stem from a woman between 18 and 29 years old who had recovered from COVID-19. Both conserved end residues are part of each CDR3. Each record gives: J gene, D gene, clone size, V gene, CDR3 DNA, CDR3 protein. The D gene is left open where the match is weak. Some rows have no size entry. The others give once, few or many, or a class for an expanded clone.

J gene: TRBJ1-2; D gene: NA; clone size: NA; V gene: TRBV28; CDR3 DNA: TGTGCCAGCAGTCGTGCCAGCGCCTTCTATGGCTACACCTTC; CDR3 protein: CASSRASAFYGYTF
J gene: TRBJ1-1; D gene: NA; clone size: NA; V gene: TRBV28; CDR3 DNA: TGTGCCAGCAGTGAAGGAGGGCGAAACACTGAAGCTTTCTTT; CDR3 protein: CASSEGGRNTEAFF
J gene: TRBJ1-4; D gene: NA; clone size: once; V gene: TRBV5-6; CDR3 DNA: TGTGCCAGCAGCTCTAGATCTTTTGCAGGGAATGAAAAACTGTTTTTT; CDR3 protein: CASSSRSFAGNEKLFF
J gene: TRBJ2-3; D gene: NA; clone size: NA; V gene: TRBV5-1; CDR3 DNA: TGCGCCAGCAGCTTTGCGTCTTATGGCACAGATACGCAGTATTTT; CDR3 protein: CASSFASYGTDTQYF
J gene: TRBJ1-6; D gene: NA; clone size: NA; V gene: TRBV19; CDR3 DNA: TGTGCCAGTTCGGGCAGGGGCTCACCCCTCCACTTT; CDR3 protein: CASSGRGSPLHF
J gene: TRBJ1-6; D gene: NA; clone size: few; V gene: TRBV5-6; CDR3 DNA: TGTGCCAGCAGCTTCCGGGAAGTAGCATCACCCCTCCACTTT; CDR3 protein: CASSFREVASPLHF
J gene: TRBJ1-6; D gene: TRBD1; clone size: NA; V gene: TRBV5-1; CDR3 DNA: TGCGCCAGCCGGGGGACAGACAGTAATTCACCCCTCCACTTT; CDR3 protein: CASRGTDSNSPLHF
J gene: TRBJ2-3; D gene: TRBD2; clone size: NA; V gene: TRBV5-1; CDR3 DNA: TGCGCCAGCAGCTTGGGTACTAGCGGGGGTAATACGCAGTATTTT; CDR3 protein: CASSLGTSGGNTQYF
J gene: TRBJ2-7; D gene: NA; clone size: once; V gene: TRBV11-2; CDR3 DNA: TGTGCCAGCAGTTCACCTATGAACAGGGCTTACGAGCAGTACTTC; CDR3 protein: CASSSPMNRAYEQYF
J gene: TRBJ2-3; D gene: NA; clone size: many; V gene: TRBV6-4; CDR3 DNA: TGTGCCAGCAGTGGAGGGACTGAGACAGATACGCAGTATTTT; CDR3 protein: CASSGGTETDTQYF
J gene: TRBJ2-3; D gene: TRBD2; clone size: NA; V gene: TRBV6-5; CDR3 DNA: TGTGCCAGCTGCATGGGGGGGGTTCAAGATACGCAGTATTTT; CDR3 protein: CASCMGGVQDTQYF
J gene: TRBJ1-4; D gene: NA; clone size: NA; V gene: TRBV7-9; CDR3 DNA: TGTGCCAGCAGCCGGGAGTCAAGTGGTGAAAAACTGTTTTTT; CDR3 protein: CASSRESSGEKLFF
J gene: TRBJ2-5; D gene: NA; clone size: NA; V gene: TRBV30; CDR3 DNA: TGTGCCTCAACGGACTATAAAGAGACCCAGTACTTC; CDR3 protein: CASTDYKETQYF
J gene: TRBJ1-5; D gene: NA; clone size: NA; V gene: TRBV30; CDR3 DNA: TGTGCCTGGAGTGGGAGGAATCAGCCCCAGCATTTT; CDR3 protein: CAWSGRNQPQHF
J gene: TRBJ1-6; D gene: NA; clone size: NA; V gene: TRBV4-1; CDR3 DNA: TGCGCCAGCAGCCTACGAGGGACACCAGATTCACCCCTCCACTTT; CDR3 protein: CASSLRGTPDSPLHF
J gene: TRBJ2-1; D gene: TRBD1; clone size: NA; V gene: TRBV5-1; CDR3 DNA: TGCGCCAGCAGCCTCCGGGACAGGGGTCGCAATGAGCAGTTCTTC; CDR3 protein: CASSLRDRGRNEQFF
J gene: TRBJ2-1; D gene: TRBD2; clone size: NA; V gene: TRBV7-8; CDR3 DNA: TGTGCCAGCAGCTTAGCAGGGCTAGCGGGGGCCAATGAGCAGTTCTTC; CDR3 protein: CASSLAGLAGANEQFF
J gene: TRBJ1-4; D gene: NA; clone size: few; V gene: TRBV28; CDR3 DNA: TGTGCCAGCCAAGGGGGACCAAATGAAAAACTGTTTTTT; CDR3 protein: CASQGGPNEKLFF
J gene: TRBJ2-3; D gene: NA; clone size: NA; V gene: TRBV2; CDR3 DNA: TGTGCCAGCAAGAAGGACCTAGCGACAGATACGCAGTATTTT; CDR3 protein: CASKKDLATDTQYF
J gene: TRBJ2-1; D gene: TRBD2; clone size: once; V gene: TRBV30; CDR3 DNA: TGTGCCTGGAAGTTTGGGGGGGGTGCCTACAATGAGCAGTTCTTC; CDR3 protein: CAWKFGGGAYNEQFF
J gene: TRBJ2-2; D gene: NA; clone size: NA; V gene: TRBV1; CDR3 DNA: TGCACCAGCAGCCAAGACGGGCCCCTAGCGGGGGGACCCGGGGAGCTGTTTTTT; CDR3 protein: CTSSQDGPLAGGPGELFF
J gene: TRBJ1-4; D gene: NA; clone size: many; V gene: TRBV11-2; CDR3 DNA: TGTGCCAGCAGCCCAGGACTCCCCTTTGGGGAAAAACTGTTTTTT; CDR3 protein: CASSPGLPFGEKLFF